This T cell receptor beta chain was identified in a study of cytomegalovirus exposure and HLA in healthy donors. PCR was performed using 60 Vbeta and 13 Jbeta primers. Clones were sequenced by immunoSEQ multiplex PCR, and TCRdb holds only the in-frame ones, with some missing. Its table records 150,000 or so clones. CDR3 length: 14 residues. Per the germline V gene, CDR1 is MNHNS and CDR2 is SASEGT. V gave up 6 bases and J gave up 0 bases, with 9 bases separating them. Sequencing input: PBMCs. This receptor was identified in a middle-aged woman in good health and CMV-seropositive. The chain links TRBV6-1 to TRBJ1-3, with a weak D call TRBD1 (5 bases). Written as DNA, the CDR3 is TGTGCCAGCAGGGGACTGGGCTCTGGAAACACCATATATTTT. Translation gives CASRGLGSGNTIYF.